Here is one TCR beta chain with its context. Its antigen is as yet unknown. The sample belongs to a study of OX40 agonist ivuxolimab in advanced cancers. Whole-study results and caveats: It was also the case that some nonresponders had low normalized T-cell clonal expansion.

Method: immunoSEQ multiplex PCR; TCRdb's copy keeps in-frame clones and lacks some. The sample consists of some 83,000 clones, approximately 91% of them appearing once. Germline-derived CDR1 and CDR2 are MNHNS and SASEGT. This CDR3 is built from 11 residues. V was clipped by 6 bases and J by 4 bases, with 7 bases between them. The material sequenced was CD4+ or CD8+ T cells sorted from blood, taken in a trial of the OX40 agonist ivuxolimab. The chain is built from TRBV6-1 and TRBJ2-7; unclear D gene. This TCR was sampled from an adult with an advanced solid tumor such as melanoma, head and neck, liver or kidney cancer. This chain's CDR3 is CASSPQYEQYF. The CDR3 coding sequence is TGTGCCAGCAGCCCACAGTACGAGCAGTACTTC.